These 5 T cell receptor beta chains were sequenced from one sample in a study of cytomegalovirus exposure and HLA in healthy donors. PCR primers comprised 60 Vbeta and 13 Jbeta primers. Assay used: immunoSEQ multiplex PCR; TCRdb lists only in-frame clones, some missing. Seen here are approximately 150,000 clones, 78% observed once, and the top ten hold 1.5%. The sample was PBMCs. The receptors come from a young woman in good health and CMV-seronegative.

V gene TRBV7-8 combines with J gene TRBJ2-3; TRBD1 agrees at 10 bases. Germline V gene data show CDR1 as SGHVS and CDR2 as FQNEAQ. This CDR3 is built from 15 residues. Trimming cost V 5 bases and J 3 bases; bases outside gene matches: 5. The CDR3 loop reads CASSRDRGLTDTQYF. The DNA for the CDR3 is TGTGCCAGCAGCCGTGACAGGGGGCTGACAGATACGCAGTATTTT.

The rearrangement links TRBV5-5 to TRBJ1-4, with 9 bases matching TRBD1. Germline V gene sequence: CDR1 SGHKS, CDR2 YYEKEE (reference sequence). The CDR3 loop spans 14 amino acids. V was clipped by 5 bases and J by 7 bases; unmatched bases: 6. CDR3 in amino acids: CASRLGQGSEKLFF. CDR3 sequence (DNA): TGTGCCAGCAGACTGGGACAGGGCAGTGAAAAACTGTTTTTT.

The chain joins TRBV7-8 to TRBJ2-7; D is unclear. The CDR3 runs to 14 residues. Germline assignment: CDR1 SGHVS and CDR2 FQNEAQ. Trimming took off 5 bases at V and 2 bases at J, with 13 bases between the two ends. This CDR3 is CASSRDSGTYEQYF. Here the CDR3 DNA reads TGTGCCAGCAGCCGTGACTCTGGAACCTACGAGCAGTACTTC.

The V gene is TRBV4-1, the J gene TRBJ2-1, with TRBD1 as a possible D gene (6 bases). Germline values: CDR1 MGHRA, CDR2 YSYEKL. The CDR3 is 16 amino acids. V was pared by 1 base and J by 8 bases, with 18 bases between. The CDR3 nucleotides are TGCGCCAGCAGCCAAGTTTCCGTGTCAGGGGAATATGAGCAGTTCTTC. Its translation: CASSQVSVSGEYEQFF.

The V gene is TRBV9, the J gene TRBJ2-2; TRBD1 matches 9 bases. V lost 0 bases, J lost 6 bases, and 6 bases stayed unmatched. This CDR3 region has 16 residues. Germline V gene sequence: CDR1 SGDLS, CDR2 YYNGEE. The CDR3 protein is CASSVGDRGSPGELFF. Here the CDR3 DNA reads TGTGCCAGCAGCGTAGGAGACAGGGGGTCCCCCGGGGAGCTGTTTTTT. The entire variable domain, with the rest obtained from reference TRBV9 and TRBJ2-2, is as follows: DSGVTQTPKHLITATGQRVTLRCSPRSGDLSVYWYQQSLDQGLQFLIQYYNGEERAKGNILERFSAQQFPDLHSELNLSSLELGDSALYFCASSVGDRGSPGELFFGEGSRLTVL.